This entry concerns a single T cell receptor beta chain. What it recognizes is unknown. Trimming removed 6 bases from V and 1 base from J, with 16 bases in between. CDR1 and CDR2 from the germline V gene are MDHEN and SYDVKM. The CDR3 covers 15 residues. This sample was included in a study of shared clonotypes between healthy human individuals. The study enrolled healthy HIV-negative adults without recent acute infections or vaccinations as donors. Partitioning of CD4+ cells yielded a CD45RA+ naive subset and a CD45RA-negative memory subset. Produced via immunoSEQ multiplex PCR; TCRdb's table is partial and in-frame only. The data show about 1.1 million clones, around 78% seen once. Overall study results and limits: A handful of donors had about 5% of their naive CD4 clonotypes in common. Naive subsets typically showed greater estimated richness than memory subsets.

This clonotype was obtained from a man in his late teens or twenties in good health. Some clones in this sample may be carry-over from other donors' samples. This rearrangement joins TRBV28 to TRBJ2-7; the D gene could be TRBD1 or TRBD2 (5 bases each). The source material was memory CD4+ T cells from PBMCs. The subset denotes: CD45RA-negative fraction. The CDR3 loop reads CASSPPGPPSYEQYF. In DNA, the CDR3 is TGTGCCAGCAGCCCCCCGGGGCCTCCTTCCTACGAGCAGTACTTC.